This T cell receptor beta chain was identified in a study of cytomegalovirus exposure and HLA in healthy donors. This clone showed up just a few times. What it recognizes is unknown. Regarding the study as a whole: Rarity characterized most TCR sequences, yet some public TCRs appeared in many donors. More clonal expansion characterized HLA-associated TCR beta chains than equally common others in a later analysis.

PCR used 60 Vbeta primers and 13 Jbeta primers. Clones were sequenced by immunoSEQ multiplex PCR, and TCRdb holds only the in-frame ones, with some missing. The sample has fewer than 150,000 clones; about 16% are singletons. The J segment lost 2 bases and the V segment lost 8 bases, leaving 4 bases of the junction unmatched. Germline values: CDR1 SNHLY, CDR2 FYNNEI. The CDR3 is made up of 13 amino acids. Source material: PBMCs. The rearrangement joins TRBV2 to TRBJ2-3; TRBD2 matches at 7 bases. The source of this sequence is a woman younger than 35 in good health and CMV-seronegative. As DNA, the CDR3 is TGTGCCAGCTGGGGGGGAACCACAGATACGCAGTATTTT. Encoded protein: CASWGGTTDTQYF.